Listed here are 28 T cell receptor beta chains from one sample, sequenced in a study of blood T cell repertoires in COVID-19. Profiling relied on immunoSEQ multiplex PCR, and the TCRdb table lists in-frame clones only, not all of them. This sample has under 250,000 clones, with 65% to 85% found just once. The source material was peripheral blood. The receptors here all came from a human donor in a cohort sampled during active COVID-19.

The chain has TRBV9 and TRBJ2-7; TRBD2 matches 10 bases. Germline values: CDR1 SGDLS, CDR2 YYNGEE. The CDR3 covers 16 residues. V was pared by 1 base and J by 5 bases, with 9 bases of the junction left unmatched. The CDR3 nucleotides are TGTGCCAGCAGCGTACAAGCGGGAGGGCCTCGGGACGAGCAGTACTTC. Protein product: CASSVQAGGPRDEQYF.

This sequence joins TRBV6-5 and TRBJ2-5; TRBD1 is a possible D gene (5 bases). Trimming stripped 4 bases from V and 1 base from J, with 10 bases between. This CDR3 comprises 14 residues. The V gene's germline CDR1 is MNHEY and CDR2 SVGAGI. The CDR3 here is CASSSGQAQETQYF. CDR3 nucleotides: TGTGCCAGCAGTTCCGGACAAGCCCAAGAGACCCAGTACTTC.

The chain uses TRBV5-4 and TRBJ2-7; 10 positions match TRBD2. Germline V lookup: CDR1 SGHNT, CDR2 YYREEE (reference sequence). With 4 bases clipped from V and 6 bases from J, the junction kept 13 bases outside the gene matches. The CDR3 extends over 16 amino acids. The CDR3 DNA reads TGTGCCAGCAGCCTCTCCCGAGGTAGCGGGGGGTCCGAGCAGTACTTC. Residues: CASSLSRGSGGSEQYF.

CDR3 protein: CASSRLAGGLGEQYF. In DNA form, the CDR3 reads TGTGCCAGCAGTAGACTAGCGGGAGGGCTGGGCGAGCAGTACTTC. This chain joins TRBV27 and TRBJ2-7, with 14 bases lining up with TRBD2. Per the germline V gene, CDR1 is MNHEY and CDR2 is SMNVEV (reference sequence). The CDR3 has 15 amino acids. V dropped 5 bases and J dropped 6; count of bases not matched to a gene: 6.

CDR3: CASSLHRGELFF. For the CDR3, the DNA is TGTGCCAGCAGCCTTCACAGGGGGGAGCTGTTTTTT. The chain couples TRBV3-1 (or the pseudogene TRBV3-2) to TRBJ2-2; possibly TRBD1 for D (5 bases). V dropped 4 bases and J dropped 8 bases, with 8 bases sitting between them. CDR1 is LGHDT, CDR2 YNNKEL, per germline (reference sequence). The CDR3 has 12 amino acids.

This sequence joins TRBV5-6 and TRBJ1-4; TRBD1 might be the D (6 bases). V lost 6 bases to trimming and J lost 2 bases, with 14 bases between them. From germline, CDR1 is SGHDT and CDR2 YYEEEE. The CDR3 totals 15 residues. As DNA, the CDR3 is TGTGCCAGCACCATATCGGGGGGCACTAATGAAAAACTGTTTTTT. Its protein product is CASTISGGTNEKLFF.

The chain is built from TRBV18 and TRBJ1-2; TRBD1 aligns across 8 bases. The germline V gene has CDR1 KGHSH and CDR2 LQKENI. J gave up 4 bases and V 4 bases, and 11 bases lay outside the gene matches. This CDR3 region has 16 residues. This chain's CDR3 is CASSLMDRAEGYGYTF. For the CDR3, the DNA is TGTGCCAGCTCACTTATGGACAGGGCAGAAGGCTATGGCTACACCTTC.

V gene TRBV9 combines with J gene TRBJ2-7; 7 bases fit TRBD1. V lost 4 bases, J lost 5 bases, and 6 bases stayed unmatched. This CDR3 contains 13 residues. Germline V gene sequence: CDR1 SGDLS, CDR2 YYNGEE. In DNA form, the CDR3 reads TGTGCCAGCAGCTTCCGGGACAGCCACGAGCAGTACTTC. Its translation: CASSFRDSHEQYF.

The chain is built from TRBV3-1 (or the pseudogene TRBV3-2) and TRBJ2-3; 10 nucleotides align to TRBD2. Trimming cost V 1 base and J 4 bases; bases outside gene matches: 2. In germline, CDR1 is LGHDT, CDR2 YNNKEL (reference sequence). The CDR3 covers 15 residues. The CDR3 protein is CASSQGGLAADTQYF. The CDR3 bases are TGTGCCAGCAGCCAAGGTGGACTAGCGGCAGATACGCAGTATTTT.

CDR3 in DNA: TGTGCCAGCAGCCAAGGCCAGGTAATAACTGAAGCTTTCTTT. Translating it yields CASSQGQVITEAFF. The chain has TRBV14 and TRBJ1-1; the D is unclear. V shed 1 base and J shed 5 bases, with 11 bases lying between them. The CDR3 totals 14 residues. Germline CDR1 is SGHDN and CDR2 is FVKESK.

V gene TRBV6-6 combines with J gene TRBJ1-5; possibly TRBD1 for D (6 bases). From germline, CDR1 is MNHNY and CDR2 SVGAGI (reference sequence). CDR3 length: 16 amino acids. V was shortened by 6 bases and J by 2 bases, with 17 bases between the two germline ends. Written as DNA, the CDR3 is TGTGCCAGCAGCTCGGGACATCTAGTAGGCAATCAGCCCCAGCATTTT. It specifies CASSSGHLVGNQPQHF.

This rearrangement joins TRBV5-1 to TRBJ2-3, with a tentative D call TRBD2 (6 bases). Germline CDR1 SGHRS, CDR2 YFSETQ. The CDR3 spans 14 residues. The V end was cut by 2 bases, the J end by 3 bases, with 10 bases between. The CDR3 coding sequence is TGCGCCAGCAGCTTTGGGGGGAGAACAGATACGCAGTATTTT. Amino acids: CASSFGGRTDTQYF. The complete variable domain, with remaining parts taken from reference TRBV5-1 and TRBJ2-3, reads KAGVTQTPRYLIKTRGQQVTLSCSPISGHRSVSWYQQTPGQGLQFLFEYFSETQRNKGNFPGRFSGRQFSNSRSEMNVSTLELGDSALYLCASSFGGRTDTQYFGPGTRLTVL.

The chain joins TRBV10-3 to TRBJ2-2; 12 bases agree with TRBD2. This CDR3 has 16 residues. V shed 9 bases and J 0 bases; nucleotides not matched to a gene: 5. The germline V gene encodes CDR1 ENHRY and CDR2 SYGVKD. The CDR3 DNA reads TGTGCCATGTCTAGCGGGGGGGACGCGAACACCGGGGAGCTGTTTTTT. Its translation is CAMSSGGDANTGELFF.

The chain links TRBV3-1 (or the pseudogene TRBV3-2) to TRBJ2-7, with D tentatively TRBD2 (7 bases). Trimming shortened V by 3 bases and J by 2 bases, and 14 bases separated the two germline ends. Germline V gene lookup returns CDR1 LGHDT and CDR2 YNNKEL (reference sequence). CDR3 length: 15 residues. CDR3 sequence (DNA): TGTGCCAGCAGCCACGGGGGCCGGGGGGCCTACGAGCAGTACTTC. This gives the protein CASSHGGRGAYEQYF.

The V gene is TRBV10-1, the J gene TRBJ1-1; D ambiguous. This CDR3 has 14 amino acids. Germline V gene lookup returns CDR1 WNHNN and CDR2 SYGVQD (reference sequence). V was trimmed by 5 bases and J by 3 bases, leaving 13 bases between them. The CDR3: CASSSYADYTEAFF. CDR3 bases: TGCGCCAGCAGTAGTTACGCAGACTACACTGAAGCTTTCTTT.

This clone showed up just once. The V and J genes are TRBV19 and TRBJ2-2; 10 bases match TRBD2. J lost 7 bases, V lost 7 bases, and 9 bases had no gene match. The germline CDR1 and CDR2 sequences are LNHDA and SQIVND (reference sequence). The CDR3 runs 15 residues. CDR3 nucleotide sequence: TGTGCCAGTACCTCCGGGACTAGCGTCGGCGGGGAGCTGTTTTTT. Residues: CASTSGTSVGGELFF.

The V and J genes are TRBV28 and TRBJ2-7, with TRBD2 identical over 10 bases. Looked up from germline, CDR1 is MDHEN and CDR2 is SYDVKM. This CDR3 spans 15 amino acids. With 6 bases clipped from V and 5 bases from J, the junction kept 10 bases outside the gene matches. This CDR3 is CASSLTGTSVNEQYF. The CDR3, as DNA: TGTGCCAGCAGCCTCACCGGGACTAGCGTCAACGAGCAGTACTTC.

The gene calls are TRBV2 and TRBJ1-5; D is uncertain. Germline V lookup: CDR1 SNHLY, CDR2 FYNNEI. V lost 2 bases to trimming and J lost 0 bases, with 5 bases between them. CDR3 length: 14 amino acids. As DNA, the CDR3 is TGTGCCAGCAGTGAATTCCGTAGCAATCAGCCCCAGCATTTT. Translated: CASSEFRSNQPQHF.

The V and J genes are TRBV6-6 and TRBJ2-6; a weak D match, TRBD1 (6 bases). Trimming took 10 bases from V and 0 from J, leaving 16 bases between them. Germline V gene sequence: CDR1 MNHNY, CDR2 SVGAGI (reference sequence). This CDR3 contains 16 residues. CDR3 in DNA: TGTGCCATCCCGGGACAAGGTGCCTCTGGGGCCAACGTCCTGACTTTC. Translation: CAIPGQGASGANVLTF.

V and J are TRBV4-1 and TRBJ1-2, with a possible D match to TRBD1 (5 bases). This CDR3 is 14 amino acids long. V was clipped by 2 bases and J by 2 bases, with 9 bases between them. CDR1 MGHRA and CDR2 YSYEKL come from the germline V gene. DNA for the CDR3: TGCGCCAGCAGCCAACAGGGTACGAACTATGGCTACACCTTC. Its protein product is CASSQQGTNYGYTF.

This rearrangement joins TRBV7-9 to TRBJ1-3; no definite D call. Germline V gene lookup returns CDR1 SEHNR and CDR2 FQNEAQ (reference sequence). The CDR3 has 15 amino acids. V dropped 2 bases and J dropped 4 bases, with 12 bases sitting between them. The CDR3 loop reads CASSLPTGRGNTIYF. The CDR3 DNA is TGTGCCAGCAGCTTACCAACTGGGAGAGGAAACACCATATATTTT.

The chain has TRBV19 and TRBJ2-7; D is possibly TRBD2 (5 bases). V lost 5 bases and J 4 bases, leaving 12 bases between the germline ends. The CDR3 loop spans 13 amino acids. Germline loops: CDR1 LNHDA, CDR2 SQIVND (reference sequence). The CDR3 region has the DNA TGTGCCAGTAGTGTTGGACTGAATTACGAGCAGTACTTC. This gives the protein CASSVGLNYEQYF.

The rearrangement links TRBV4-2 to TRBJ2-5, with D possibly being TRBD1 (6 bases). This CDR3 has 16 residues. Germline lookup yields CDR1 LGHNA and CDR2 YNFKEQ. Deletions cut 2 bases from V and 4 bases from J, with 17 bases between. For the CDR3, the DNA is TGTGCCAGCAGCCAAAACACAGGGTTCTCGGGAGAGACCCAGTACTTC. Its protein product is CASSQNTGFSGETQYF.

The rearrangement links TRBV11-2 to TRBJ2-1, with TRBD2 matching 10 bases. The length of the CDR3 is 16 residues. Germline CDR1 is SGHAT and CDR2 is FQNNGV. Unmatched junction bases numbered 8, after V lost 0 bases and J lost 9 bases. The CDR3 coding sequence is TGTGCCAGCAGCTTAGATCGCCTAGCGGGAGCTGGTGAGCAGTTCTTC. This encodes CASSLDRLAGAGEQFF.

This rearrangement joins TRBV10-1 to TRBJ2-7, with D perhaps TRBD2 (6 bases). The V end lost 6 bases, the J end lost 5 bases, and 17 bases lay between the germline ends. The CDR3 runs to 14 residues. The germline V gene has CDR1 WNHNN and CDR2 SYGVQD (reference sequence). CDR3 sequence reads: CASRPTRGANEQYF. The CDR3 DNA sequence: TGCGCCAGCAGACCGACTAGGGGAGCCAACGAGCAGTACTTC.

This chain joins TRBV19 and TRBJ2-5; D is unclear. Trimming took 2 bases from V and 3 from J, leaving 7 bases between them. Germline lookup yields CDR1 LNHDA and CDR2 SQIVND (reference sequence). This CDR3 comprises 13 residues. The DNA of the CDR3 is TGTGCCAGTAGTATACAGGTAGAAGAGACCCAGTACTTC. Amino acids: CASSIQVEETQYF.

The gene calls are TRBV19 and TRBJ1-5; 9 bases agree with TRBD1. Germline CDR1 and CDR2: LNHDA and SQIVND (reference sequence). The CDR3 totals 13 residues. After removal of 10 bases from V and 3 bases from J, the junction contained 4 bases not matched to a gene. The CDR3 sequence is CATWDRVNQPQHF. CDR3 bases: TGTGCCACCTGGGACAGGGTCAATCAGCCCCAGCATTTT.

The CDR3 DNA reads as TGTGCCAGCAGCTTACAGGGGCTGGACACAGATACGCAGTATTTT. It encodes CASSLQGLDTDTQYF. The chain employs TRBV7-2 and TRBJ2-3, with D perhaps TRBD1 (6 bases). V dropped 2 bases and J dropped 2 bases, with 11 bases sitting between them. Germline assignment: CDR1 SGHTA and CDR2 FQGNSA. The CDR3 has 15 amino acids.